Presented here are 23 T cell receptor beta chains from one specimen sequenced in a study of cytomegalovirus exposure and HLA in healthy donors. Clones were sequenced by immunoSEQ multiplex PCR, and TCRdb holds only the in-frame ones, with some missing. The data hold a few hundred thousand clones, with roughly 89% observed a single time. Specimen: PBMCs. The receptors here all came from a woman under 30 in good health and CMV-seronegative.

The chain recombines TRBV28 with TRBJ2-7; D is unresolved. The germline gives CDR1 MDHEN, CDR2 SYDVKM. Trimming took 1 base from V and 7 from J, leaving 8 bases between them. The CDR3 extends over 12 amino acids. CDR3 protein: CASSLSGLEQYF. In nucleotides, the CDR3 is TGTGCCAGCAGTTTATCAGGCTTAGAGCAGTACTTC.

This clone was seen just once. V is TRBV28 and J is TRBJ1-5; the D gene is possibly TRBD1 (5 bases). V was shortened by 5 bases and J by 6 bases, with 17 bases between the two germline ends. Germline V gene data show CDR1 as MDHEN and CDR2 as SYDVKM. The CDR3 covers 15 residues. The CDR3 DNA is TGTGCCAGCAGTCCCGGGGGAGCAGAAATTCAGCCCCAGCATTTT. Amino acids: CASSPGGAEIQPQHF.

This clone appeared once. The chain combines TRBV7-9 with TRBJ1-1, with 7 bases identical to TRBD1. The germline V gene encodes CDR1 SEHNR and CDR2 FQNEAQ (reference sequence). The CDR3 length is 16 residues. The V and J ends lost 5 bases and 0 bases, in that order; junction bases with no gene match: 9. CDR3 in DNA: TGTGCCAGCAGCCTGTTGACCGGACAGGTGAACACTGAAGCTTTCTTT. This gives the protein CASSLLTGQVNTEAFF.

As DNA, the CDR3 is TGTGCCAGTAGTTTGGACAGCTCTATGGGTGGCTACACCTTC. Amino acid sequence: CASSLDSSMGGYTF. This sequence joins TRBV19 and TRBJ1-2, with a weak D call TRBD1 (6 bases). The germline CDR1 and CDR2 sequences are LNHDA and SQIVND (reference sequence). CDR3 length: 14 residues. With 5 bases removed from V and 7 bases from J, the gap between germline ends came to 17 bases.

This rearrangement joins TRBV4-2 to TRBJ2-3; 10 bases are shared with TRBD1. The CDR3 sequence is 16 residues long. Germline CDR1 and CDR2: LGHNA and YNFKEQ. The trim removed 3 bases at V and 0 bases at J, leaving 3 bases unmatched. CDR3 bases: TGTGCCAGCAGCCAGGGGACAGGGGCCAGCACAGATACGCAGTATTTT. Translated: CASSQGTGASTDTQYF.

The chain carries TRBV6-5 and TRBJ2-7; TRBD2 matches at 10 bases. The CDR3 runs 14 residues. CDR1 is MNHEY, CDR2 SVGAGI, per germline. The V segment lost 8 bases and the J segment 4 bases; nucleotides outside the gene matches: 8. This CDR3 is CASQRSGGAYEQYF. CDR3 sequence (DNA): TGTGCCAGCCAACGGAGCGGGGGGGCTTACGAGCAGTACTTC.

The CDR3 DNA follows: TGTGCCAGCAGCTTGTATCGGGTGTTCAACTATGGCTACACCTTC. Translated: CASSLYRVFNYGYTF. The chain uses TRBV5-8 and TRBJ1-2; D call uncertain. The CDR3 spans 15 residues. V was shortened by 1 base and J by 2 bases, with 12 bases between the two germline ends. Per germline, CDR1 SGHTS and CDR2 YDEGEE.

This clone was detected once. The gene calls are TRBV11-2 and TRBJ2-1, with D hard to call. This CDR3 region has 13 residues. Trimming pared 1 base from V and 3 bases from J, leaving 4 bases between. Germline values: CDR1 SGHAT, CDR2 FQNNGV. CDR3 sequence: CASSLALYNEQFF. The DNA for the CDR3 is TGTGCCAGCAGCTTAGCCCTCTACAATGAGCAGTTCTTC.

The chain carries TRBV5-5 and TRBJ2-7; 10 nucleotides agree with TRBD1. The CDR3 runs 12 residues. Germline V lookup: CDR1 SGHKS, CDR2 YYEKEE (reference sequence). After removal of 2 bases from V and 11 bases from J, the junction contained 4 bases not matched to a gene. CDR3 loop: CASSFGTGVKYF. CDR3 in DNA: TGTGCCAGCAGCTTTGGGACAGGGGTTAAGTACTTC.

Here the CDR3 DNA reads TGCAGCGCCCAAAGAGGGAACACTGAAGCTTTCTTT. Amino acids: CSAQRGNTEAFF. The chain links TRBV29-1 to TRBJ1-1; D unclear. The V and J ends lost 7 bases and 1 base respectively, with 10 bases between them. CDR3 length: 12 residues. Germline CDR1 is SQVTM and CDR2 is ANQGSEA.

CDR3 residues: CAISESGRGSYEQYF. The CDR3 nucleotides read TGTGCCATCAGTGAGTCGGGCAGGGGGTCCTACGAGCAGTACTTC. This chain joins TRBV10-3 and TRBJ2-7, with TRBD1 matching over 7 bases. The CDR3 is made up of 15 amino acids. CDR1 is ENHRY, CDR2 SYGVKD, per germline. V gave up 0 bases and J gave up 1 base; unmatched junction bases: 3.

The rearrangement uses TRBV30 and TRBJ2-5; D gene ambiguous. V gave up 2 bases and J gave up 5 bases, with 3 bases separating them. The length of the CDR3 is 10 residues. Germline CDR1 GTSNPN, CDR2 SVGIG (reference sequence). CDR3 nucleotide sequence: TGTGCCTGGAGTCGGGAGACCCAGTACTTC. Encoded protein: CAWSRETQYF.

V gene TRBV28 combines with J gene TRBJ1-5; 7 positions match TRBD1. The CDR3 contains 16 residues. Unmatched junction bases numbered 9, after V lost 7 bases and J lost 0 bases. The germline V gene encodes CDR1 MDHEN and CDR2 SYDVKM. This chain's CDR3 is CASTVFRDSSNQPQHF. The CDR3 DNA reads as TGTGCCAGCACCGTATTCCGGGACAGTAGCAATCAGCCCCAGCATTTT.

V is TRBV14 and J is TRBJ1-5; TRBD1 matches 9 bases. Germline CDR1 is SGHDN and CDR2 is FVKESK. With V trimmed by 2 bases and J by 9 bases, 5 bases remained unmatched. The CDR3 length is 14 residues. This CDR3 is CASSQTGTGRPQHF. In nucleotides, the CDR3 is TGTGCCAGCAGCCAAACGGGGACAGGGCGGCCCCAGCATTTT.

This clone was detected once. In nucleotides, the CDR3 is TGTGCCAGCAGCTTAGGTCTGCCGACTAGCTATTACAATGAGCAGTTCTTC. Translating gives CASSLGLPTSYYNEQFF. The V gene is TRBV11-3, the J gene TRBJ2-1; 7 positions agree with TRBD2. V was clipped by 1 base and J by 4 bases; unmatched bases: 10. The CDR3 contains 17 residues. Germline V gene data show CDR1 as SGHNT and CDR2 as YENEEA.

The rearrangement links TRBV6-5 to TRBJ2-3, with D maybe TRBD2 (5 bases). Trimming pared 2 bases from V and 0 bases from J, leaving 12 bases between. The germline CDR1 and CDR2 sequences are MNHEY and SVGAGI. The CDR3 spans 16 residues. The CDR3 is CASSYAGIASTDTQYF. The CDR3 region has the DNA TGTGCCAGCAGTTACGCCGGGATCGCTAGCACAGATACGCAGTATTTT.

The CDR3 protein is CASSWGGVRNTEAFF. Written as DNA, the CDR3 is TGTGCCAGCAGCTGGGGGGGCGTAAGGAACACTGAAGCTTTCTTT. The rearrangement links TRBV5-6 to TRBJ1-1, with D maybe TRBD1 (6 bases). The CDR3 has 15 amino acids. V lost 3 bases, J lost 1 base, and 13 bases lay in between. Per germline, CDR1 SGHDT and CDR2 YYEEEE.

This clone was detected ten times or more. This chain uses TRBV25-1 with TRBJ2-1; D perhaps matches TRBD1 (5 bases). V gave up 3 bases and J gave up 3 bases, with 18 bases separating them. CDR1 MGHDK and CDR2 SYGVNS come from the germline V gene. The CDR3 totals 17 residues. The CDR3 protein is CASSEGHSLPGYNEQFF. CDR3 nucleotides: TGTGCCAGCAGTGAGGGGCACAGCCTACCCGGCTACAATGAGCAGTTCTTC.

This chain's CDR3 is CASSLAAGRTDTQYF. In nucleotides, the CDR3 is TGTGCCAGCAGCTTGGCGGCTGGGCGCACAGATACGCAGTATTTT. J is TRBJ2-3 and V is TRBV5-4; D is uncertain. CDR1 SGHNT and CDR2 YYREEE come from the germline V gene (reference sequence). Deletions cut 0 bases from V and 1 base from J, with 9 bases between. This CDR3 is built from 15 residues.

The chain combines TRBV4-2 with TRBJ2-6; TRBD2 aligns across 7 bases. The V gene's germline CDR1 is LGHNA and CDR2 YNFKEQ. The junction had 0 bases not matched to a gene; V was cut back by 1 base and J by 0 bases. CDR3 length: 16 residues. CDR3 DNA: TGTGCCAGCAGCCAAGGGGGGGGCTCTGGGGCCAACGTCCTGACTTTC. Translating it yields CASSQGGGSGANVLTF.

The V and J genes are TRBV4-1 and TRBJ1-5, with a tentative D call TRBD1 (6 bases). Trimming removed 0 bases from V and 5 bases from J, with 11 bases in between. This CDR3 region has 15 residues. Germline V lookup: CDR1 MGHRA, CDR2 YSYEKL. The CDR3 DNA reads as TGCGCCAGCAGCCAAGATCTCAGGGGCCATCAGCCCCAGCATTTT. Its protein is CASSQDLRGHQPQHF.

The rearrangement links TRBV5-4 to TRBJ2-1, with 7 bases matching TRBD2. The CDR3 covers 13 residues. The germline V gene has CDR1 SGHNT and CDR2 YYREEE (reference sequence). Trimming cost V 4 bases and J 5 bases; bases outside gene matches: 3. The DNA for the CDR3 is TGTGCCAGCAGCCGGGACTACGACAATGAGCAGTTCTTC. Translated: CASSRDYDNEQFF.

The chain carries TRBV30 and TRBJ2-5, with TRBD2 matching over 11 bases. This CDR3 is built from 15 residues. Germline V CDR1 and CDR2: GTSNPN, SVGIG (reference sequence). The V and J ends lost 8 bases and 4 bases, in that order; junction bases with no gene match: 12. CDR3 protein: CAGATSGSGRETQYF. CDR3 bases: TGTGCCGGGGCCACTAGCGGGAGCGGGCGAGAGACCCAGTACTTC.